This T cell receptor beta chain originates from a study of T cells after yellow fever vaccination. The wider study: For low cell numbers, libraries were made with SMART-Seq v4 Ultra Low Input.

Template switching by 5'RACE produced TCR cDNA, adding a universal primer site and UMIs. Using its own MiXCR run on the 5' RACE reads, TCRdb lists one record per CDR3 protein. Of hundreds of thousands of distinct CDR3 sequences listed, 19% are singletons. The source of this sequence is a man aged 25-40 years who received the YFV17D yellow fever vaccine. Sequenced here: PBMCs, sampled 15 days after the yellow fever booster vaccination.

The CDR3 is CASSRDRGTTGELFF. The CDR3 bases are TGTGCCAGCAGCCGGGACAGGGGGACAACCGGGGAGCTGTTTTTT. The chain carries TRBV13 and TRBJ2-2, with 11 bases fitting TRBD1. V lost 5 bases and J lost 5; bases outside the gene matches: 4. Germline values: CDR1 PRHDT, CDR2 FYEKMQ (reference sequence). The CDR3 loop spans 15 amino acids.